The 14 T cell receptor beta chains in this list originate from one sample, sequenced in a study of T cells in Graves' hyperthyroidism and ophthalmopathy. Amplified TCR beta CDR3 regions came from RNA transcripts. HTBI primers were used for first-round RT-PCR of the TCR CDR3. TCRdb reanalysed the multiplex PCR reads using MiXCR and keeps one entry per CDR3 protein. The sample consists of over 350,000 distinct CDR3 sequences, less than 20% of them appearing once. The specimen was blood. All receptors come from a man aged 18 to 29 with Graves' ophthalmopathy.

This sequence joins TRBV12-3 or TRBV12-4 and TRBJ1-5; D uncertain. Trimming pared 2 bases from V and 0 bases from J, leaving 20 bases between. CDR3 length: 19 amino acids. The CDR3 bases are TGTGCCAGCAGTTTAAGGGCCGCGTGGGGTAATTATAGCAATCAGCCCCAGCATTTT. This gives the protein CASSLRAAWGNYSNQPQHF.

This clonotype was observed a few times. This sequence joins TRBV7-2 and TRBJ2-5; 12 positions agree with TRBD2. There are 16 residues in the CDR3. Germline CDR1 SGHTA, CDR2 FQGNSA. V trimming: 0 bases; J trimming: 3 bases; junction bases outside the gene matches: 2. This CDR3 is CASSLAASGGEETQYF. CDR3 sequence (DNA): TGTGCCAGCAGCTTAGCGGCTAGCGGGGGGGAAGAGACCCAGTACTTC. The full variable domain, in which reference TRBV7-2 and TRBJ2-5 provide the parts outside the CDR3, is GAGVSQSPSNKVTEKGKDVELRCDPISGHTALYWYRQSLGQGLEFLIYFQGNSAPDKSGLPSDRFSAERTGGSVSTLTIQRTQQEDSAVYLCASSLAASGGEETQYFGPGTRLLVL.

The sample holds many counts of this clonotype. The V call is TRBV11-3, the J call TRBJ1-6; 7 positions agree with TRBD1. The CDR3 sequence is 16 residues long. The germline CDR1 and CDR2 sequences are SGHNT and YENEEA. Germline trimming cut 3 bases from V and 6 bases from J; bases unmatched to any gene: 8. The CDR3 sequence is CASSLEDRERNSPLHF. In nucleotides, the CDR3 is TGTGCCAGCAGCTTGGAAGACAGGGAACGTAATTCACCCCTCCACTTT.

In its sample, this clonotype was seen many times. The V gene is TRBV9, the J gene TRBJ1-1, with D possibly matching TRBD1 (6 bases). Looked up from germline, CDR1 is SGDLS and CDR2 is YYNGEE. Trimming pared 0 bases from V and 2 bases from J, leaving 17 bases between. The CDR3 runs to 17 residues. CDR3 loop: CASSVGVPGAVNTEAFF. The CDR3 DNA sequence: TGTGCCAGCAGCGTAGGTGTGCCAGGGGCGGTAAACACTGAAGCTTTCTTT. The complete variable domain, with remaining parts taken from reference TRBV9 and TRBJ1-1, reads DSGVTQTPKHLITATGQRVTLRCSPRSGDLSVYWYQQSLDQGLQFLIQYYNGEERAKGNILERFSAQQFPDLHSELNLSSLELGDSALYFCASSVGVPGAVNTEAFFGQGTRLTVV.

Points on this clonotype: A single base separates this from a much larger clone, so it may be a read error. This chain links TRBV20-1 with TRBJ2-1, with 8 bases fitting TRBD1. This CDR3 region has 12 residues. Germline V gene lookup returns CDR1 DFQATT and CDR2 SNEGSKA (reference sequence). The chain's CDR3 is CGAPGQVNEQFF. The CDR3 bases are TGCGGTGCCCCGGGACAGGTCAATGAGCAGTTCTTC.

The chain uses TRBV30 and TRBJ1-2, with 7 nucleotides matching TRBD1. The CDR3 totals 14 residues. The J segment lost 3 bases and the V segment lost 3 bases, leaving 7 bases of the junction unmatched. The germline V gene encodes CDR1 GTSNPN and CDR2 SVGIG (reference sequence). The CDR3 spells CAWRAVGGDYGYTF. CDR3 nucleotide sequence: TGTGCCTGGAGAGCTGTAGGGGGCGACTATGGCTACACCTTC. Supplemented by reference TRBV30 and TRBJ1-2, the full variable domain reads SQTIHQWPATLVQPVGSPLSLECTVEGTSNPNLYWYRQAAGRGLQLLFYSVGIGQISSEVPQNLSASRPQDRQFILSSKKLLLSDSGFYLCAWRAVGGDYGYTFGSGTRLTVV.

This clonotype was observed a few times. This CDR3 is missing its conserved last phenylalanine or tryptophan, likely due to a read error. The chain is built from TRBV2 and TRBJ1-2; maybe TRBD1 (5 bases). The CDR3 runs to 10 residues. Germline V CDR1 and CDR2: SNHLY, FYNNEI. V was clipped by 9 bases and J by 6 bases, with 8 bases between them. For the CDR3, the DNA is TGTGCCAGTGCAGGGAATGGCTACACCCTC. Translation gives CASAGNGYTL.

The chain has TRBV15 and TRBJ2-2; no reliable D call. The CDR3 extends over 15 amino acids. Trimming cost V 0 bases and J 11 bases, with 16 bases left between them. CDR1 is LNHNV and CDR2 is YYDKDF in the germline V gene (reference sequence). The DNA of the CDR3 is TGTGCCACCAGCAGAGATAAAAGTGAGGATCTCGAGCTGTTTTTT. This encodes CATSRDKSEDLELFF.

This clonotype was seen at least ten times. This sequence joins TRBV20-1 and TRBJ1-6; no firm D call. The CDR3 sequence is 14 residues long. V lost 2 bases and J 8 bases, leaving 13 bases between the germline ends. The germline CDR1 and CDR2 sequences are DFQATT and SNEGSKA (reference sequence). The CDR3 is CSARNQVGDSPLHF. CDR3 sequence (DNA): TGCAGTGCTAGAAATCAAGTCGGGGATTCACCCCTCCACTTT.

The CDR3 spells CASSNGEQYF. CDR3 nucleotides: TGTGCCAGCAGTAACGGGGAGCAGTACTTC. V usage is TRBV2 and J usage is TRBJ2-7; D remains ambiguous. The V gene lost 5 bases and the J gene lost 7 bases, with 6 bases spanning the gap. CDR1 SNHLY and CDR2 FYNNEI come from the germline V gene. The CDR3 has 10 amino acids.

This clonotype was recorded many times. The chain couples TRBV6-1 to TRBJ1-2, with TRBD1 matching over 9 bases. Germline V gene data show CDR1 as MNHNS and CDR2 as SASEGT. V shed 6 bases and J 3 bases; nucleotides not matched to a gene: 5. This CDR3 spans 14 amino acids. This chain's CDR3 is CASRQQGADYGYTF. The CDR3 region has the DNA TGTGCCAGCAGGCAACAGGGGGCGGACTATGGCTACACCTTC.

This clonotype appeared many times. This chain connects TRBV20-1 to TRBJ1-4; tentative D call: TRBD1 (5 bases). This CDR3 has 12 residues. The ends were cut back, 0 bases at V and 7 bases at J, with 6 bases in the middle. Per germline, CDR1 DFQATT and CDR2 SNEGSKA (reference sequence). The CDR3 DNA reads TGCAGTGCTAGAGATCAGGGTGAAAAACTGTTTTTT. It encodes CSARDQGEKLFF.

This clonotype appeared many times. The rearrangement links TRBV11-2 to TRBJ1-4, with TRBD1 matching 12 bases. This CDR3 region has 16 residues. CDR1 is SGHAT and CDR2 is FQNNGV in the germline V gene. V dropped 5 bases and J dropped 2; count of bases not matched to a gene: 3. The CDR3: CASSPGQGATNEKLFF. The CDR3 coding sequence is TGTGCCAGCAGCCCGGGACAGGGGGCGACTAATGAAAAACTGTTTTTT.

This sequence joins TRBV20-1 and TRBJ1-3; D might be TRBD1 (5 bases). Trimming cost V 3 bases and J 2 bases, with 14 bases left between them. This CDR3 is built from 15 residues. In germline, CDR1 is DFQATT, CDR2 SNEGSKA (reference sequence). In DNA, the CDR3 is TGCAGTGCTAGGGGGCAGGGCTTGGCTGGAAACACCATATATTTT. Encoded protein: CSARGQGLAGNTIYF.